This TCR beta chain was retrieved from a study of blood T cells in healthy people across ages. General study findings and limits: Researchers report that TCR beta diversity correlated strongly with naive T cell percentage. Diversity estimates drawn from one million T cells were deemed underestimates. Diversity of TCR beta per million T cells declined in a roughly linear way with age.

This clonotype was picked up a small number of times. What it binds is not known. V was pared by 2 bases and J by 0 bases, with 17 bases between. There are 17 residues in the CDR3. Germline V lookup: CDR1 SGHRS, CDR2 YFSETQ. Next came a second PCR, run for about 7 to 12 cycles, which used a sample-barcoded 5' primer along with a J-beta primer mix. Unique molecular identifiers of 12 random nucleotides labeled each cDNA. One entry per CDR3 protein results from TCRdb running MiXCR on the 5' RACE reads. Here the sample spans some 1,800,000 distinct CDR3 sequences, around 42% being singletons. Sequencing was done on a sample of blood. This sequence originates from a human donor in good health. This rearrangement joins TRBV5-1 to TRBJ2-5, with D perhaps being TRBD1 or TRBD2 (5 bases each). CDR3 bases: TGCGCCAGCAGCTTACTCCGGGACCACATGTACCAAGAGACCCAGTACTTC. This translates into CASSLLRDHMYQETQYF.